The rows below give T cell receptor beta chains drawn from one sample of a study of T cell responses to AZD1222 COVID-19 vaccine. Here immunoSEQ multiplex PCR was the method, and the copy in TCRdb shows in-frame clones only, minus some. The sample has approximately 170,000 clones; 75% to 95% are singletons. The input for sequencing was peripheral blood, taken on day 0 of AZD1222 vaccination. These receptor sequences come from an adult in good health. Each CDR3 is given with its conserved first and last residue. The order of the fields is D gene, V gene, CDR3 protein. A D gene is named only where the DNA matches it firmly.

d_gene: TRBD2; v_gene: TRBV7-6; CDR3aa: CASSLGPPGLAGDRPYEQYF
d_gene: .; v_gene: TRBV7-9; CDR3aa: CASSFRDGNEKLFF
d_gene: TRBD2; v_gene: TRBV11-2; CDR3aa: CASSLELAIYEQYF
d_gene: .; v_gene: TRBV28; CDR3aa: CASSFLGVGGGEKNYGYTF
d_gene: .; v_gene: TRBV12-3/TRBV12-4; CDR3aa: CASSLSEWDEQFF
d_gene: TRBD1; v_gene: TRBV2; CDR3aa: CASKGADYPNQPQHF
d_gene: .; v_gene: TRBV7-2; CDR3aa: CASSPWVPPMGAFF
d_gene: .; v_gene: TRBV14; CDR3aa: CASSQDPNYGYTF
d_gene: .; v_gene: TRBV4-2; CDR3aa: CASSTTQGSVPGELFF
d_gene: .; v_gene: TRBV18; CDR3aa: CASSPTSLGTEAFF
d_gene: TRBD1; v_gene: TRBV29-1; CDR3aa: CSFQGASNYGYTF
d_gene: .; v_gene: TRBV10-2; CDR3aa: CASSMDWRKETQYF
d_gene: TRBD1; v_gene: TRBV18; CDR3aa: CASSQRAPGQGLETQYF
d_gene: TRBD2; v_gene: TRBV28; CDR3aa: CASRRASGRVPDTQYF
d_gene: .; v_gene: TRBV19; CDR3aa: CASSMRPGISNQPQHF
d_gene: .; v_gene: TRBV11-3; CDR3aa: CASSTGGGELFF
d_gene: TRBD2; v_gene: TRBV6-5; CDR3aa: CASGLAGEQFF
d_gene: .; v_gene: TRBV6-2/TRBV6-3; CDR3aa: CASSQTASNQPQHF
d_gene: .; v_gene: TRBV19; CDR3aa: CACREGRSNYGYTF
d_gene: .; v_gene: TRBV24-1; CDR3aa: CATRQPGVNEQFF
d_gene: TRBD2; v_gene: TRBV4-2; CDR3aa: CASSQATSGNNEQFF
d_gene: .; v_gene: TRBV3-1/TRBV3-2; CDR3aa: CASSQDVGTRNQPQHF
d_gene: TRBD1; v_gene: TRBV11-1; CDR3aa: CASSDGTGEREQYF
d_gene: .; v_gene: TRBV11-3; CDR3aa: CASSLGGAGANVLTF
d_gene: TRBD2; v_gene: TRBV27; CDR3aa: CASSLSSPTSGGEQFF
d_gene: .; v_gene: TRBV28; CDR3aa: CASRTDRQGSGYTF
d_gene: .; v_gene: TRBV5-1; CDR3aa: CASSFDPPNTEAFF
d_gene: TRBD2; v_gene: TRBV19; CDR3aa: CASSRGLTSGGDTQYF
d_gene: .; v_gene: TRBV3-1/TRBV3-2; CDR3aa: CASSLKGAYNSPLHF
d_gene: .; v_gene: TRBV7-2; CDR3aa: CARTLANPPDEQFF
d_gene: .; v_gene: TRBV5-1; CDR3aa: CASSLGTGSYGYTF
d_gene: TRBD2; v_gene: TRBV10-1; CDR3aa: CASSERTSGRYNEQFF
d_gene: .; v_gene: TRBV15; CDR3aa: CATSRGQMGETQYF
d_gene: .; v_gene: TRBV4-1; CDR3aa: CASSQVGGYEQYF
d_gene: .; v_gene: TRBV10-3; CDR3aa: CANHASLTDTQYF
d_gene: .; v_gene: TRBV28; CDR3aa: CASSSPGQKGMNTEAFF
d_gene: TRBD1; v_gene: TRBV28; CDR3aa: CASRPTGEETNEKLFF
d_gene: TRBD2; v_gene: TRBV24-1; CDR3aa: CATSAGGGGTDTQYF
d_gene: TRBD2; v_gene: TRBV24-1; CDR3aa: CATSDPSGSGETQYF
d_gene: .; v_gene: TRBV3-1/TRBV3-2; CDR3aa: CASSQDRVYEQYF
d_gene: TRBD2; v_gene: TRBV7-2; CDR3aa: CASSGGTTYEQYF
d_gene: .; v_gene: TRBV5-6; CDR3aa: CASSLWDPPEAFF
d_gene: TRBD2; v_gene: TRBV19; CDR3aa: CASTAGTSRGNEQFF
d_gene: TRBD1; v_gene: TRBV11-1; CDR3aa: CASSRDRGETQYF
d_gene: .; v_gene: TRBV2; CDR3aa: CASSAIVPTDTQYF
d_gene: TRBD2; v_gene: TRBV11-2; CDR3aa: CASSYSFRSGGMETQYF
d_gene: .; v_gene: TRBV20-1; CDR3aa: CSASLELGPYNEQFF
d_gene: TRBD2; v_gene: TRBV7-2; CDR3aa: CASSLAGGSHEQYF
d_gene: .; v_gene: TRBV28; CDR3aa: CASKRRSEAFF
d_gene: .; v_gene: TRBV27; CDR3aa: CASSLDWHYGYTF
d_gene: TRBD1; v_gene: TRBV6-1; CDR3aa: CASSEGTGNNEKLFF
d_gene: .; v_gene: TRBV9; CDR3aa: CASSFTDTQYF
d_gene: .; v_gene: TRBV6-5; CDR3aa: CASSYDGTLNEKLFF
d_gene: TRBD1; v_gene: TRBV11-2; CDR3aa: CASSQQGGSQETQYF
d_gene: .; v_gene: TRBV29-1; CDR3aa: CSVGVFSSTDTQYF
d_gene: .; v_gene: TRBV18; CDR3aa: CASSLLRDSYEQYF